These 11 T cell receptor beta chains came from one sample sequenced in a study of read filtering for tumor transcriptome and immune sequencing. This library used about 400 ng RNA and molecular barcoded adaptors spanning alpha/delta and beta/gamma chains. Using its own MiXCR run on the reads, TCRdb lists one record per CDR3 protein. The data contain around 29,000 distinct CDR3 sequences, over 13% of them singletons. The sequencing sample was made of a population of CD138-negative cells sorted from bone marrow. These receptors were taken from a donor over 35 with multiple myeloma.

This clonotype was found many times. This rearrangement joins TRBV11-2 to TRBJ2-5, with D unclear. This CDR3 has 12 amino acids. CDR1 is SGHAT, CDR2 FQNNGV, per germline. V gave up 0 bases and J gave up 5 bases, with 4 bases separating them. CDR3: CASSLDRETQYF. CDR3 nucleotide sequence: TGTGCCAGCAGCTTAGATCGGGAGACCCAGTACTTC.

At least ten counts were recorded for this clonotype. The genes are TRBV29-1 and TRBJ2-1; 9 positions agree with TRBD1. This CDR3 has 14 residues. Trimming took 4 bases from V and 7 from J; bases not matched to a gene: 8. In germline, CDR1 is SQVTM, CDR2 ANQGSEA. The CDR3 here is CSVARDREGNEQFF. CDR3 bases: TGCAGCGTTGCCCGGGACAGGGAGGGAAATGAGCAGTTCTTC.

The chain couples TRBV6-2 or TRBV6-3 to TRBJ2-4; a possible D gene is TRBD1 (6 bases). The V end was cut by 5 bases, the J end by 0 bases, with 14 bases between. The CDR3 length is 16 residues. CDR1 MNHEY and CDR2 SVGEGT come from the germline V gene. The CDR3 loop is CASSQQGVLAKNIQYF. The CDR3 DNA reads TGTGCCAGCAGTCAACAGGGCGTCCTAGCCAAAAACATTCAGTACTTC.

This clonotype was detected only a few times. A much larger clone lies a single base off, so this may be a read error. The J gene is TRBJ2-5, the V gene TRBV5-4; 8 bases line up with TRBD2. V dropped 3 bases and J dropped 9; count of bases not matched to a gene: 4. The CDR3 runs 12 residues. CDR1 is SGHNT, CDR2 YYREEE, per germline (reference sequence). CDR3 nucleotide sequence: TGTGCCAGCAGCTGGGCGCGGGAGGCCCAGTACTTC. Translation gives CASSWAREAQYF.

In nucleotides, the CDR3 is TGTGCCAGCAGCCCCGGGACACTTAGGGATCGCACCGGGGAGCTGTTTTTT. Its translation: CASSPGTLRDRTGELFF. The chain couples TRBV13 to TRBJ2-2; a weak D match, TRBD1 (6 bases). Trimming stripped 5 bases from V and 4 bases from J, with 20 bases between. CDR1 and CDR2 from the germline V gene are PRHDT and FYEKMQ (reference sequence). The CDR3 has 17 residues.

In this sample, this clonotype turned up many times. The chain is built from TRBV11-1 and TRBJ2-7; possible D gene TRBD2, 5 bases. Germline V gene sequence: CDR1 SGHAT, CDR2 FQDESV (reference sequence). The CDR3 covers 12 residues. Trimming removed 5 bases at V and 8 bases at J, with 13 bases between. The CDR3 reads CASSLDSSQQYF. CDR3 coding DNA: TGTGCCAGCAGCCTGGACTCGTCCCAGCAGTACTTC.

In its sample, this clonotype is medium-sized. The V and J genes are TRBV6-5 and TRBJ2-1, with D possibly being TRBD1 (6 bases). V was shortened by 6 bases and J by 7 bases, with 13 bases between the two germline ends. From germline, CDR1 is MNHEY and CDR2 SVGAGI. The CDR3 contains 13 residues. The chain's CDR3 is CASSPDSPNEQFF. As DNA, the CDR3 is TGTGCCAGCAGCCCGGACAGCCCTAATGAGCAGTTCTTC.

This chain links TRBV2 with TRBJ1-1, with no clear D. CDR3 size: 15 residues. From germline, CDR1 is SNHLY and CDR2 FYNNEI. Trimming removed 5 bases at V and 1 base at J, with 14 bases between. The CDR3 nucleotides are TGTGCCAGCAGTCTTGGGAGGGCACAGAACACTGAAGCTTTCTTT. Translation: CASSLGRAQNTEAFF.

This clonotype was detected ten times or more. This chain uses TRBV5-1 with TRBJ1-2; TRBD1 matches at 9 bases. In germline, CDR1 is SGHRS, CDR2 YFSETQ. V trimming: 2 bases; J trimming: 3 bases; junction bases outside the gene matches: 5. This CDR3 is built from 15 residues. The CDR3 DNA sequence: TGCGCCAGCAGCTTCACAGGGGGCGCTGACTATGGCTACACCTTC. It specifies CASSFTGGADYGYTF. The entire variable domain, with the rest obtained from reference TRBV5-1 and TRBJ1-2, is as follows: KAGVTQTPRYLIKTRGQQVTLSCSPISGHRSVSWYQQTPGQGLQFLFEYFSETQRNKGNFPGRFSGRQFSNSRSEMNVSTLELGDSALYLCASSFTGGADYGYTFGSGTRLTVV.

In the case of this clonotype: A much larger clone lies one base from this, so it may be a read error. The gene calls are TRBV2 and TRBJ2-3; no reliable D call. Germline V gene lookup returns CDR1 SNHLY and CDR2 FYNNEI. V lost 5 bases, J lost 4 bases, and 13 bases lay in between. The CDR3 loop spans 14 amino acids. The CDR3 spells CASSTGWLADTQYF. CDR3 nucleotide sequence: TGTGCCAGCAGTACTGGCTGGCTAGCAGATACGCAGTATTTT.

Many counts were recorded for this clonotype. This rearrangement joins TRBV12-5 to TRBJ1-2, with 8 bases identical to TRBD1. Germline assignment: CDR1 LGHNT and CDR2 FRNRAP. J gave up 6 bases and V 3 bases, and 9 bases lay outside the gene matches. This CDR3 comprises 15 residues. CDR3 DNA: TGTGCTAGTGGTTTCCCCCTCCAGGGGGCGGATGGCTACACCTTC. It yields the protein CASGFPLQGADGYTF.